The clone carrying this TCR beta chain appeared once. This sample is part of a study of patients and donors after allogeneic stem cell transplantation. Germline V gives CDR1 SEHNR, CDR2 FQNEAQ (reference sequence). V shed 1 base and J shed 5 bases, with 17 bases lying between them. The CDR3 runs 17 residues. TCRdb analysed the RT-PCR reads with MiXCR anew, one entry per CDR3 protein. The sample contains about 200,000 distinct CDR3 sequences, 35% to 50% of which appear only once. Sequenced material: blood, either unsorted or a sorted T cell fraction (not recorded which). J is TRBJ2-2 and V is TRBV7-9, with D maybe TRBD2 (6 bases). The receptor comes from a human donor who was either an allogeneic HSCT recipient or a stem cell or donor lymphocyte infusion donor (not recorded which). It is not recorded whose cells these are; they may come from a transplant donor. In DNA form, the CDR3 reads TGTGCCAGCAGCTTAGAACTAGCTTCAAGTTGGACCGGGGAGCTGTTTTTT. It encodes CASSLELASSWTGELFF.